Below are 21 T cell receptor beta chains sequenced from a single sample in a study of T cell repertoires in cytomegalovirus infection. Each CDR3 protein is one row after TCRdb ran MiXCR on the reads. The sample shows around 900,000 distinct CDR3 sequences, around 32% of them seen only once. These receptors have no known antigen. Sequencing used cultured CD8+ T cells from PBMCs, obtained from culture after CMV antigen stimulation. All receptors come from a human donor in good health (CMV status not recorded). Some clones in this sample may be carry-over from other donors' samples.

The chain employs TRBV7-9 and TRBJ2-1; no firm D call. The CDR3 has 15 residues. The V end lost 6 bases, the J end lost 6 bases, and 18 bases lay between the germline ends. Germline CDR1 SEHNR, CDR2 FQNEAQ (reference sequence). The CDR3 bases are TGTGCCAGCAGTCCCGACACTCTCCCTCGCAATGAGCAGTTCTTC. Encoded protein: CASSPDTLPRNEQFF.

This clonotype was counted a few times. The V and J genes are TRBV6-2 or TRBV6-3 and TRBJ1-1, with D maybe TRBD1 (5 bases). In germline, CDR1 is MNHEY, CDR2 SVGEGT. This CDR3 spans 14 amino acids. V lost 2 bases to trimming and J lost 1 base, with 8 bases between them. The CDR3 DNA is TGTGCCAGCAGTTACCTGGGACCGAACACTGAAGCTTTCTTT. This translates into CASSYLGPNTEAFF.

This clonotype was seen a handful of times. This chain uses TRBV7-9 with TRBJ2-4; possible D gene TRBD1, 6 bases. This CDR3 is built from 12 residues. Germline lookup yields CDR1 SEHNR and CDR2 FQNEAQ (reference sequence). With 4 bases removed from V and 11 bases from J, the gap between germline ends came to 12 bases. CDR3: CASSSAQGFQYF. The CDR3 nucleotides are TGTGCCAGCAGCTCCGCCCAGGGGTTTCAGTACTTC. Looking up the rest from reference TRBV7-9 and TRBJ2-4 gives the full variable domain: DTGVSQNPRHKITKRGQNVTFRCDPISEHNRLYWYRQTLGQGPEFLTYFQNEAQLEKSRLLSDRFSAERPKGSFSTLEIQRTEQGDSAMYLCASSSAQGFQYFGAGTRLSVL.

This clonotype was picked up many times. The rearrangement joins TRBV7-2 to TRBJ2-1; weak D call: TRBD2 (5 bases). The germline gives CDR1 SGHTA, CDR2 FQGNSA. The CDR3 loop spans 15 amino acids. The V end was cut by 0 bases, the J end by 6 bases, with 12 bases between. CDR3 coding DNA: TGTGCCAGCAGCTTAGCGCACAGCGGACGCAATGAGCAGTTCTTC. Amino acids: CASSLAHSGRNEQFF.

This chain uses TRBV29-1 with TRBJ1-2; 8 bases are shared with TRBD1. The CDR3 is 11 residues long. The V gene's germline CDR1 is SQVTM and CDR2 ANQGSEA. The V gene end was trimmed by 7 bases and the J gene end by 6 bases; junction bases not matched to a gene: 4. Here the CDR3 reads CSERTGNGYTF. The CDR3 DNA reads TGCAGCGAACGGACAGGGAATGGCTACACCTTC.

The V gene is TRBV11-2, the J gene TRBJ2-1; D may correspond to TRBD1 or TRBD2 (5 bases each). CDR1 is SGHAT, CDR2 FQNNGV, per germline. V lost 5 bases, J lost 10 bases, and 12 bases lay in between. This CDR3 comprises 12 residues. The CDR3 is CASSPTGPEQFF. The CDR3 DNA reads TGTGCCAGCAGCCCAACGGGGCCGGAGCAGTTCTTC.

This clonotype was seen only a few times. V usage is TRBV19 and J usage is TRBJ1-1; D unresolved. The V and J ends lost 1 base and 0 bases respectively, with 6 bases between them. This CDR3 has 14 amino acids. Germline V lookup: CDR1 LNHDA, CDR2 SQIVND (reference sequence). CDR3 region: CASSIGPMNTEAFF. CDR3 nucleotide sequence: TGTGCCAGTAGTATAGGCCCCATGAACACTGAAGCTTTCTTT.

The CDR3 region has the DNA TGTGCCAGCCAGTGGGCGAGCGGGAAACTGTTTTTT. Protein: CASQWASGKLFF. The gene calls are TRBV2 and TRBJ1-4; D remains ambiguous. The CDR3 totals 12 residues. Germline CDR1 reads SNHLY; CDR2 reads FYNNEI. V dropped 8 bases and J dropped 11 bases, with 15 bases sitting between them.

This clonotype was seen a handful of times. This chain connects TRBV5-8 to TRBJ2-7, with D hard to call. Germline V CDR1 and CDR2: SGHTS, YDEGEE. The CDR3 is 13 amino acids. V shed 4 bases and J shed 2 bases, with 10 bases lying between them. Written as DNA, the CDR3 is TGTGCCAGCAGCCTGCTAGGACCCTACGAGCAGTACGTC. It yields the protein CASSLLGPYEQYV.

This clonotype was picked up a small number of times. The V gene is TRBV6-2 or TRBV6-3, the J gene TRBJ2-4; TRBD1 aligns across 8 bases. This CDR3 is 18 amino acids long. The germline V gene has CDR1 MNHEY and CDR2 SVGEGT. After removal of 4 bases from V and 0 bases from J, the junction contained 11 bases not matched to a gene. Here the CDR3 reads CASSSRDRTVLAKNIQYF. As DNA, the CDR3 is TGTGCCAGCAGTTCCCGGGACAGGACGGTACTAGCCAAAAACATTCAGTACTTC.

This chain joins TRBV12-3 or TRBV12-4 and TRBJ1-5; maybe TRBD1 (5 bases). The V gene lost 7 bases and the J gene lost 1 base, with 14 bases spanning the gap. CDR3 length equals 15 residues. The chain's CDR3 is CASTRDDESNQPQHF. The CDR3 region has the DNA TGTGCCAGCACCAGGGACGATGAAAGCAATCAGCCCCAGCATTTT.

Comment on this clonotype: One end of the junction is discordant with germline, which a read error may explain. This sequence joins TRBV5-1 and TRBJ2-7, with 8 bases aligning to TRBD1. Looked up from germline, CDR1 is SGHRS and CDR2 is YFSETQ. The CDR3 sequence is 11 residues long. The CDR3: CASSTRDRRRF. The CDR3 bases are TGCGCCAGCAGCACACGGGACAGGCGTCGGTTC. The entire variable domain, with the rest obtained from reference TRBV5-1 and TRBJ2-7, is as follows: KAGVTQTPRYLIKTRGQQVTLSCSPISGHRSVSWYQQTPGQGLQFLFEYFSETQRNKGNFPGRFSGRQFSNSRSEMNVSTLELGDSALYLCASSTRDRRRFGPGTRLTVT.

This chain connects TRBV12-5 to TRBJ2-2; 9 nucleotides match TRBD1. Germline CDR1 is LGHNT and CDR2 is FRNRAP. Trimming at V came to 2 bases and at J to 5 bases, leaving 6 bases not matched to a gene. The CDR3 runs 16 residues. In DNA, the CDR3 is TGTGCTAGTGGTTTGCCTACGGGACAGGGAACCGGGGAGCTGTTTTTT. Its protein is CASGLPTGQGTGELFF.

The chain combines TRBV6-2 or TRBV6-3 with TRBJ2-1; 7 bases align to TRBD2. This CDR3 is 13 amino acids long. With 7 bases clipped from V and 5 bases from J, the junction kept 5 bases outside the gene matches. Germline CDR1 reads MNHEY; CDR2 reads SVGEGT. CDR3 amino acids: CASIGGNNNEQFF. The CDR3, as DNA: TGTGCCAGCATCGGGGGGAACAACAATGAGCAGTTCTTC.

This clonotype has only a few counts. This rearrangement joins TRBV12-3 or TRBV12-4 to TRBJ1-2, with D possibly matching TRBD1 (5 bases). The CDR3 runs 13 residues. Between the trimmed V and J ends, which lost 7 bases and 7 bases, there was a span of 16 bases. CDR3 in amino acids: CASTPRGASGYTF. DNA for the CDR3: TGTGCCAGCACCCCTAGGGGCGCGAGTGGCTACACCTTC.

Ten or more counts support this clonotype. CDR3 residues: CASSLAAVSDTQYF. CDR3 coding DNA: TGTGCCAGCAGCTTAGCGGCGGTTTCAGATACGCAGTATTTT. This chain joins TRBV7-2 and TRBJ2-3; D is undetermined. Trimming took off 0 bases at V and 4 bases at J, with 8 bases between the two ends. Germline V CDR1 and CDR2: SGHTA, FQGNSA. The CDR3 totals 14 residues. The full variable domain, in which reference TRBV7-2 and TRBJ2-3 provide the parts outside the CDR3, is GAGVSQSPSNKVTEKGKDVELRCDPISGHTALYWYRQSLGQGLEFLIYFQGNSAPDKSGLPSDRFSAERTGGSVSTLTIQRTQQEDSAVYLCASSLAAVSDTQYFGPGTRLTVL.

This chain joins TRBV5-1 and TRBJ2-3; the match to TRBD1 covers 10 bases. Germline V CDR1 and CDR2: SGHRS, YFSETQ. The length of the CDR3 is 15 residues. Trimming removed 4 bases from V and 3 bases from J; junction bases left unmatched: 5. The CDR3 coding sequence is TGCGCCAGCAGCCACGGGACAGGGGTTACAGATACGCAGTATTTT. As protein: CASSHGTGVTDTQYF.

V gene TRBV2 combines with J gene TRBJ2-5; D may be TRBD2 (6 bases). Germline V lookup: CDR1 SNHLY, CDR2 FYNNEI. V was trimmed by 6 bases and J by 2 bases, leaving 13 bases between them. This CDR3 has 14 amino acids. The CDR3 is CASRARGRQETQYF. CDR3 bases: TGTGCCAGCAGAGCCCGGGGGAGACAAGAGACCCAGTACTTC.

The genes are TRBV12-3 or TRBV12-4 and TRBJ1-2; 8 bases fit TRBD1. The CDR3 length is 15 residues. V lost 1 base and J lost 8; bases outside the gene matches: 9. Here the CDR3 reads CASSLGLQGVGGYTF. The CDR3 DNA is TGTGCCAGCAGTTTAGGGTTACAGGGGGTTGGGGGCTACACCTTC.

This rearrangement joins TRBV12-3 or TRBV12-4 to TRBJ1-3; D gene uncertain. Trimming took 7 bases from V and 2 from J, leaving 9 bases between them. The CDR3 length is 13 residues. This CDR3 is CASIPSPGNTIYF. DNA of the CDR3: TGTGCCAGCATTCCTAGCCCTGGAAACACCATATATTTT.

The V call is TRBV10-3, the J call TRBJ2-1, with 7 positions matching TRBD1. The CDR3 length is 16 residues. Germline-derived CDR1 and CDR2 are ENHRY and SYGVKD. Trimming took 7 bases from V and 0 from J; bases not matched to a gene: 9. The CDR3 region has the DNA TGTGCCATCACCCCCGAAGAGGGGGCCTCCTACAATGAGCAGTTCTTC. Protein product: CAITPEEGASYNEQFF.